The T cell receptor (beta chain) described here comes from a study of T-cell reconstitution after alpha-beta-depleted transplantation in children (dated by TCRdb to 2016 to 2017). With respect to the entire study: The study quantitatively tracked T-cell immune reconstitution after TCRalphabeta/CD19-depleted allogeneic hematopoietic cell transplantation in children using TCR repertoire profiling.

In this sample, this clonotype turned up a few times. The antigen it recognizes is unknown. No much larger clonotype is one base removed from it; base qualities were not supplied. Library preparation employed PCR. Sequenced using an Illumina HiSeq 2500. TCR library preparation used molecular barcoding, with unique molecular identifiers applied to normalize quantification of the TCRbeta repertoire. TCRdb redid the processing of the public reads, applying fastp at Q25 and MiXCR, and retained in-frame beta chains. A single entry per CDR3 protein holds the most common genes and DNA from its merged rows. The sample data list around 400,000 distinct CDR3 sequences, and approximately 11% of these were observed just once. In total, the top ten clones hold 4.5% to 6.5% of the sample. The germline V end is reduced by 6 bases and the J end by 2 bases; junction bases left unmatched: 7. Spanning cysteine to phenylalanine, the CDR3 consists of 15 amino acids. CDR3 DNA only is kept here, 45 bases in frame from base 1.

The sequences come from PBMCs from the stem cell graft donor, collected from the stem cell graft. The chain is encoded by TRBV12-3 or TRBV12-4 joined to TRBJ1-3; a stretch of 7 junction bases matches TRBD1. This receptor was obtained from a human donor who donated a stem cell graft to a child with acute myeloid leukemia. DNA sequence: TGTGCCAGCAGCCCAGGGACAGTTACTGGAAACACCATATATTTT. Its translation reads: CASSPGTVTGNTIYF.